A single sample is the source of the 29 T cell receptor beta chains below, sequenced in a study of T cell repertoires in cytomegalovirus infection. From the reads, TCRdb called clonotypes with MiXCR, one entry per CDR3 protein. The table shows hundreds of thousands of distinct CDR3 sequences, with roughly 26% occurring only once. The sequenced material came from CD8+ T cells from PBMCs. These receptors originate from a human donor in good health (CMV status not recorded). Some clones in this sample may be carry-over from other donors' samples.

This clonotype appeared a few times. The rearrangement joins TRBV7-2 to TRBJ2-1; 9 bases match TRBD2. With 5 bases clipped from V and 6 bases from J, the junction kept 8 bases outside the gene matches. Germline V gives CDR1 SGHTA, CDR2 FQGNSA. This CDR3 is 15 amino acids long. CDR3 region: CASSATSGHPNEQFF. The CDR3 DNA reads TGTGCCAGCAGCGCGACTAGCGGTCATCCCAATGAGCAGTTCTTC.

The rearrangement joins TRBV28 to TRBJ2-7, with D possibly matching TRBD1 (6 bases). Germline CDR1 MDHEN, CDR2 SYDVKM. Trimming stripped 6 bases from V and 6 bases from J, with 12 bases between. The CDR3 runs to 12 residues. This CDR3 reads CASSSTGIEQYV. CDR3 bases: TGTGCCAGCAGCTCTACAGGGATCGAGCAGTACGTC.

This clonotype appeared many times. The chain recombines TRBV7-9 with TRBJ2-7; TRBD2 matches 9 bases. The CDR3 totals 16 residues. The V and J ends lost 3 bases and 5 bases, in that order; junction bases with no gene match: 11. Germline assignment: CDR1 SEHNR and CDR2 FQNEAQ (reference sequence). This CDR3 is CASSFLAGTSSDEQYF. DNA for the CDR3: TGTGCCAGCAGCTTCCTCGCCGGGACTAGCTCAGACGAGCAGTACTTC.

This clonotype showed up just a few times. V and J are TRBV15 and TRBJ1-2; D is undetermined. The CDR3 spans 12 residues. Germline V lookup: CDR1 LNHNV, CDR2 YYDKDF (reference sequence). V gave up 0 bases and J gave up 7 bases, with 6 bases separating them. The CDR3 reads CATSRDRLGYTF. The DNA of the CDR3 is TGTGCCACCAGCAGAGATAGGCTTGGCTACACCTTC.

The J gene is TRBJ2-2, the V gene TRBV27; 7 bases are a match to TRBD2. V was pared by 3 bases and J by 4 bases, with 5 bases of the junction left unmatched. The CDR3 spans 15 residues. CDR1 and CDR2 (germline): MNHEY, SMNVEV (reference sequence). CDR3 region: CASSFQGGITGELFF. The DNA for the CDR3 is TGTGCCAGCAGTTTCCAGGGAGGGATCACCGGGGAGCTGTTTTTT.

The CDR3 sequence is CASTAGGEAFF. The CDR3 region has the DNA TGTGCCAGTACGGCGGGAGGTGAAGCTTTCTTT. This rearrangement joins TRBV19 to TRBJ1-1; D gene ambiguous. Trimming removed 7 bases at V and 7 bases at J, with 10 bases between. In germline, CDR1 is LNHDA, CDR2 SQIVND (reference sequence). CDR3 length: 11 residues. The full variable domain, completed using reference TRBV19 and TRBJ1-1, is DGGITQSPKYLFRKEGQNVTLSCEQNLNHDAMYWYRQDPGQGLRLIYYSQIVNDFQKGDIAEGYSVSREKKESFPLTVTSAQKNPTAFYLCASTAGGEAFFGQGTRLTVV.

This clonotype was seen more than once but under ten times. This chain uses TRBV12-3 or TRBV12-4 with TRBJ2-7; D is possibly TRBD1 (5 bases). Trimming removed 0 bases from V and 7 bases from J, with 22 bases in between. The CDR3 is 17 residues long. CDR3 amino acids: CASSLAAGWPVSWEQYF. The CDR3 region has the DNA TGTGCCAGCAGTTTAGCTGCAGGGTGGCCGGTCTCCTGGGAGCAGTACTTC.

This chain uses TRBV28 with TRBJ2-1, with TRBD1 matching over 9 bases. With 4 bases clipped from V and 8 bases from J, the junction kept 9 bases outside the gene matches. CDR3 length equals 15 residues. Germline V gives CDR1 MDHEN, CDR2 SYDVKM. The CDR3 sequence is CASSSTLDRGYEQFF. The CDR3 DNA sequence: TGTGCCAGCAGTTCGACGCTGGACAGGGGCTATGAGCAGTTCTTC.

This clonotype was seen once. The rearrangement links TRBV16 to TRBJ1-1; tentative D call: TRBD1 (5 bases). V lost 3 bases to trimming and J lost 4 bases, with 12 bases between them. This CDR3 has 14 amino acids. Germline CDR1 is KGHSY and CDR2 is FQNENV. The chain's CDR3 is CASSQPAGTTEAFF. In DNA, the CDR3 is TGTGCCAGCAGCCAGCCGGCAGGGACCACTGAAGCTTTCTTT.

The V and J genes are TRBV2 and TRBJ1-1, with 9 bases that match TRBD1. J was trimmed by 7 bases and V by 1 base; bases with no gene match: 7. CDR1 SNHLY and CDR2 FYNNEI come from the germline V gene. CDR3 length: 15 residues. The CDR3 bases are TGTGCCAGCAGTGAAGAAGGGACAGGGCTCTTTGAAGCTTTCTTT. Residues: CASSEEGTGLFEAFF.

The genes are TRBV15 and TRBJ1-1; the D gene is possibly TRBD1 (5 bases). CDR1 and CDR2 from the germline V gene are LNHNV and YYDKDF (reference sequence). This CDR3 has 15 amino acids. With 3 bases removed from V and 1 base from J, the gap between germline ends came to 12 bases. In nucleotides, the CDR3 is TGTGCCACCAGCAGCCATTGGGACGGGAACACTGAAGCTTTCTTT. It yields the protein CATSSHWDGNTEAFF.

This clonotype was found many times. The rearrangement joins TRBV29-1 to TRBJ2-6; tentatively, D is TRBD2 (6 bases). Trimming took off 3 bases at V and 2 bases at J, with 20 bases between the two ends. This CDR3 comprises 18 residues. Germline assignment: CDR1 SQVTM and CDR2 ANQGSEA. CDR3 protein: CSVDSPGESATGANVLTF. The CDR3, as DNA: TGCAGCGTTGACTCACCGGGGGAGAGTGCTACTGGGGCCAACGTCCTGACTTTC.

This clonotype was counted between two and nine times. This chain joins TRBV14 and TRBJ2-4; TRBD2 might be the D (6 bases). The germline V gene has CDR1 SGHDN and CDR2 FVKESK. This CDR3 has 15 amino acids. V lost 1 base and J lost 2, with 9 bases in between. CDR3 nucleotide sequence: TGTGCCAGCAGCCAAGGTCGGGGGTCCAAAAACATTCAGTACTTC. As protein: CASSQGRGSKNIQYF.

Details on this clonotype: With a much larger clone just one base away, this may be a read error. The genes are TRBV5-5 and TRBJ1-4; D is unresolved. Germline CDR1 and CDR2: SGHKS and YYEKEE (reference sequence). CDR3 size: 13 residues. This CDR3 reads CASSPLRDEQLFF. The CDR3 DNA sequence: TGTGCCAGCAGCCCACTCCGAGATGAACAACTGTTTTTT.

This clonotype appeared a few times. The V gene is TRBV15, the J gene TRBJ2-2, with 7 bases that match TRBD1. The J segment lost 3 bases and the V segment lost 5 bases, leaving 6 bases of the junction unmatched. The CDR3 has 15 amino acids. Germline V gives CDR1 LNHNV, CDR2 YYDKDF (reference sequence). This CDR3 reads CATSFTGVDTGELFF. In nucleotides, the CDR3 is TGTGCCACCAGCTTTACAGGGGTGGACACCGGGGAGCTGTTTTTT.

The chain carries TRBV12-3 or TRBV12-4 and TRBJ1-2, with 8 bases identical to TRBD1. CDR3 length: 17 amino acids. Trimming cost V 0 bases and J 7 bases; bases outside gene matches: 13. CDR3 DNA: TGTGCCAGCAGTTTAGCCCCCGGGACAGGCGGCCTCCTTGGCTACACCTTC. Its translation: CASSLAPGTGGLLGYTF.

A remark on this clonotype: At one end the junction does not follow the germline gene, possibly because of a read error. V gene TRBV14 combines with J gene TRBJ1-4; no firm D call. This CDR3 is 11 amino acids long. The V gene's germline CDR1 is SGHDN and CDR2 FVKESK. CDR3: CATSRDEKLFF. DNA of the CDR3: TGTGCCACCAGCCGGGATGAAAAACTGTTTTTT. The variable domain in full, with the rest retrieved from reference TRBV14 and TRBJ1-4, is EAGVTQFPSHSVIEKGQTVTLRCDPISGHDNLYWYRRVMGKEIKFLLHFVKESKQDESGMPNNRFLAERTGGTYSTLKVQPAELEDSGVYFCATSRDEKLFFGSGTQLSVL.

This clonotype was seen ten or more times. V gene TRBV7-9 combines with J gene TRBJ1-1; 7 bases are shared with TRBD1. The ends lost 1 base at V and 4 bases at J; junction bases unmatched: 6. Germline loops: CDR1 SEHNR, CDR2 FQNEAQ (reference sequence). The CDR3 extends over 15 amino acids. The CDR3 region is CASSLGAPGGTEAFF. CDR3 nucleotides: TGTGCCAGCAGCTTAGGTGCACCAGGGGGCACTGAAGCTTTCTTT.

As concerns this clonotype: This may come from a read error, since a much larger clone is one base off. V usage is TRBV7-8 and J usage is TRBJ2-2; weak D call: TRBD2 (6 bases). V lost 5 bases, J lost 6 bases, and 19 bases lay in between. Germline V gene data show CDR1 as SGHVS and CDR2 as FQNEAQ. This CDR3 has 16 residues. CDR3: CASSIKGGVYAGELFF. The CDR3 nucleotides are TGTGCCAGCAGCATCAAGGGAGGAGTATACGCCGGGGAGCTGTTTTTT.

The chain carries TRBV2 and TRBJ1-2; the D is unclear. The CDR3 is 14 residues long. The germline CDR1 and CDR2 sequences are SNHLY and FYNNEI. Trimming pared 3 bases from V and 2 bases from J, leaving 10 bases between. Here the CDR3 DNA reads TGTGCCAGCAGTGATAAACCCGCCAACTATGGCTACACCTTC. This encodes CASSDKPANYGYTF.

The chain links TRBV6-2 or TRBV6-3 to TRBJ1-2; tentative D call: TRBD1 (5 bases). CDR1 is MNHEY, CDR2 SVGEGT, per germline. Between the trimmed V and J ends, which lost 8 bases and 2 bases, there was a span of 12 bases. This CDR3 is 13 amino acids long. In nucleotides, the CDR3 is TGTGCCAGCGGGCAGGGAGGGAACTATGGCTACACCTTC. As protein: CASGQGGNYGYTF.

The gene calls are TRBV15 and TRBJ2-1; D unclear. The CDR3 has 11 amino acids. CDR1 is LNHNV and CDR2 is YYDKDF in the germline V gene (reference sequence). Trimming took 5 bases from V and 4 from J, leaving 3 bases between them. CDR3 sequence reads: CATSGYNEQFF. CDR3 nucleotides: TGTGCCACCAGCGGATACAATGAGCAGTTCTTC.

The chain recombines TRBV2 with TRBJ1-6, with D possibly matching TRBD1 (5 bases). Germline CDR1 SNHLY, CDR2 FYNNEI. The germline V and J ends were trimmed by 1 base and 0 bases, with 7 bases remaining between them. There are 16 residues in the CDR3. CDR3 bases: TGTGCCAGCAGTGAAGACAGGACCTCCTATAATTCACCCCTCCACTTT. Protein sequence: CASSEDRTSYNSPLHF.

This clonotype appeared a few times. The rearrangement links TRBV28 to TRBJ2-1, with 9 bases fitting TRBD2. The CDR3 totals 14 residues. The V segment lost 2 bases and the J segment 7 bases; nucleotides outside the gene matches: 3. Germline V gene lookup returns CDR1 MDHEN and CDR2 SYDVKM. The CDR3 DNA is TGTGCCAGCAGTTTACTAGCGGGGACGAATGAGCAGTTCTTC. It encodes CASSLLAGTNEQFF.

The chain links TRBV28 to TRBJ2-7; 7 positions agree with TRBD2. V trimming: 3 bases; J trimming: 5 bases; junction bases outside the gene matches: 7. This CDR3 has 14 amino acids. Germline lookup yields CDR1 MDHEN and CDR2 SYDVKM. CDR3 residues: CASSFGGDYHEQYV. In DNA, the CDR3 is TGTGCCAGCAGTTTTGGGGGGGACTACCACGAGCAGTACGTC.

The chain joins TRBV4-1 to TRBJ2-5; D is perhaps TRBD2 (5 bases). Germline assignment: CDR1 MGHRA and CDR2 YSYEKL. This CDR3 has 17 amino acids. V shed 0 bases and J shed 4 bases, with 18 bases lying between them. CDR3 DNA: TGCGCCAGCAGCCAAGACGAGGGCCTAGCCCCCGCAGAGACCCAGTACTTC. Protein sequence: CASSQDEGLAPAETQYF.

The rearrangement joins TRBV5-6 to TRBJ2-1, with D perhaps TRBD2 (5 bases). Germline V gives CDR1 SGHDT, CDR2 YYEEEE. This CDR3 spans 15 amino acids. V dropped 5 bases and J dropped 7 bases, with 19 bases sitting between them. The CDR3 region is CASSGGLGLWNEQFF. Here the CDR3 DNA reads TGTGCCAGCAGTGGAGGTTTAGGGCTATGGAATGAGCAGTTCTTC.

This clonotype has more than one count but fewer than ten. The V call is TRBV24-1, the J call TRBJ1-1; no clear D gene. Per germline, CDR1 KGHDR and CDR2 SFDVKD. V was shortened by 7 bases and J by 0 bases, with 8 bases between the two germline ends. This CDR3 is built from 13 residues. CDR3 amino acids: CATRSRVNTEAFF. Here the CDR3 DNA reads TGTGCCACCAGATCTAGAGTGAACACTGAAGCTTTCTTT.

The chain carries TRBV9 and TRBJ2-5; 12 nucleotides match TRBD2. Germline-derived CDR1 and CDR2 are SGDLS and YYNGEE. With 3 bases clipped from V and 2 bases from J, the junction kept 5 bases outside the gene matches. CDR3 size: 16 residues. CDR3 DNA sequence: TGTGCCAGCAGCGCTAGCGGGGGGGTAGGACAAGAGACCCAGTACTTC. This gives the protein CASSASGGVGQETQYF.